These 15 T cell receptor beta chains share one sample of origin, sequenced in a study of T cell responses to AZD1222 COVID-19 vaccine. Measured with immunoSEQ multiplex PCR; TCRdb has only the in-frame clones, and not every one. In the table there are tens of thousands of clones, about 90% of which are singletons. Source: peripheral blood, taken on day 0 of MenACWY control vaccination. These TCRs come from an adult in good health.

This chain connects TRBV5-1 to TRBJ2-5, with TRBD2 matching over 10 bases. In germline, CDR1 is SGHRS, CDR2 YFSETQ. The V and J ends lost 8 bases and 4 bases, in that order; junction bases with no gene match: 14. CDR3 length: 16 residues. As DNA, the CDR3 is TGCGCCAGTTCCGGGACTAGCGACACGTTTACAGAGACCCAGTACTTC. It specifies CASSGTSDTFTETQYF.

The chain joins TRBV4-1 to TRBJ1-2; D gene ambiguous. The germline V gene encodes CDR1 MGHRA and CDR2 YSYEKL. V shed 5 bases and J shed 0 bases, with 7 bases lying between them. This CDR3 contains 13 residues. The CDR3 coding sequence is TGCGCCAGCAGCTTGAGCTCTAACTATGGCTACACCTTC. It translates to CASSLSSNYGYTF.

The chain carries TRBV6-5 and TRBJ1-1, with a possible D match to TRBD1 (5 bases). The ends were cut back, 4 bases at V and 7 bases at J, with 13 bases in the middle. Germline V gene data show CDR1 as MNHEY and CDR2 as SVGAGI. The CDR3 totals 13 residues. CDR3 sequence reads: CASSSQGGGEAFF. For the CDR3, the DNA is TGTGCCAGCAGTTCCCAGGGAGGTGGTGAAGCTTTCTTT.

V gene TRBV2 combines with J gene TRBJ2-6; TRBD2 matches at 8 bases. The CDR3 has 15 residues. The ends lost 7 bases at V and 2 bases at J; junction bases unmatched: 4. CDR1 and CDR2 (germline): SNHLY, FYNNEI. This chain's CDR3 is CASIFGGAGANVLTF. For the CDR3, the DNA is TGTGCCAGCATTTTCGGGGGGGCTGGGGCCAACGTCCTGACTTTC.

This chain links TRBV5-6 with TRBJ1-3, with TRBD1 as a possible D gene (6 bases). The germline gives CDR1 SGHDT, CDR2 YYEEEE. Trimming shortened V by 2 bases and J by 2 bases, and 11 bases separated the two germline ends. The CDR3 runs 15 residues. CDR3 region: CASSFGDIAGNTIYF. The CDR3, as DNA: TGTGCCAGCAGCTTTGGGGACATCGCTGGAAACACCATATATTTT.

The rearrangement joins TRBV28 to TRBJ1-1; D is ambiguous. The CDR3 is 13 amino acids. Trimming stripped 3 bases from V and 4 bases from J, with 9 bases between. From germline, CDR1 is MDHEN and CDR2 SYDVKM. Here the CDR3 reads CASSLVGSTEAFF. The CDR3, as DNA: TGTGCCAGCAGTTTGGTGGGCAGCACTGAAGCTTTCTTT. The full variable domain, rest sourced from reference TRBV28 and TRBJ1-1, is DVKVTQSSRYLVKRTGEKVFLECVQDMDHENMFWYRQDPGLGLRLIYFSYDVKMKEKGDIPEGYSVSREKKERFSLILESASTNQTSMYLCASSLVGSTEAFFGQGTRLTVV.

This chain joins TRBV29-1 and TRBJ2-7; D perhaps matches TRBD2 (6 bases). Between the trimmed V and J ends, which lost 6 bases and 6 bases, there was a span of 15 bases. This CDR3 region has 12 residues. Germline CDR1 is SQVTM and CDR2 is ANQGSEA. The CDR3 DNA is TGCAGCGTAGAACAGCGGAGGGGCGAGCAGTACTTC. Translated, it gives CSVEQRRGEQYF.

This sequence joins TRBV6-5 and TRBJ1-6; D call uncertain. Germline V gene lookup returns CDR1 MNHEY and CDR2 SVGAGI. CDR3 size: 14 residues. Trimming shortened V by 6 bases and J by 9 bases, and 15 bases separated the two germline ends. CDR3 sequence reads: CASRNKLAISPLHF. CDR3 DNA: TGTGCCAGCAGGAACAAGTTGGCCATTTCACCCCTCCACTTT.

This clone was counted once. This chain uses TRBV9 with TRBJ1-1; maybe TRBD1 (6 bases). The V end lost 6 bases, the J end lost 7 bases, and 16 bases lay between the germline ends. This CDR3 has 13 residues. Germline values: CDR1 SGDLS, CDR2 YYNGEE. In nucleotides, the CDR3 is TGTGCCAGCAAAAAGGCGGGGGCCGGTGAAGCTTTCTTT. Translation gives CASKKAGAGEAFF.

This chain links TRBV4-2 with TRBJ1-1; 11 bases fit TRBD1. Germline CDR1 LGHNA, CDR2 YNFKEQ. The V gene end was trimmed by 2 bases and the J gene end by 6 bases; junction bases not matched to a gene: 11. This CDR3 has 17 amino acids. The CDR3, as DNA: TGTGCCAGCAGCCAAAATCTGGGGGGACAGGGGGAATCTGAAGCTTTCTTT. Residues: CASSQNLGGQGESEAFF.

The V call is TRBV6-5, the J call TRBJ1-2; weak D call: TRBD1 (5 bases). Trimming took off 4 bases at V and 4 bases at J, with 16 bases between the two ends. Germline lookup yields CDR1 MNHEY and CDR2 SVGAGI. This CDR3 comprises 15 residues. DNA of the CDR3: TGTGCCAGCAGTTCCTACGGGGGGGAGTTCTATGGCTACACCTTC. Translated: CASSSYGGEFYGYTF.

V is TRBV28 and J is TRBJ1-2, with TRBD1 as a possible D gene (6 bases). Trimming took off 5 bases at V and 6 bases at J, with 13 bases between the two ends. The length of the CDR3 is 13 residues. CDR1 MDHEN and CDR2 SYDVKM come from the germline V gene. The CDR3 DNA reads as TGTGCCAGCAGTCAGCAGGGGTTCGATGGCTACACCTTC. Amino acids: CASSQQGFDGYTF.

The V call is TRBV3-1 (or the pseudogene TRBV3-2), the J call TRBJ1-3; D remains ambiguous. Trimming took off 5 bases at V and 4 bases at J, with 6 bases between the two ends. The germline V gene encodes CDR1 LGHDT and CDR2 YNNKEL (reference sequence). The CDR3 runs to 12 residues. In DNA form, the CDR3 reads TGTGCCAGCAGCTCGGACGGAAACACCATATATTTT. This sequence encodes CASSSDGNTIYF.

The genes are TRBV19 and TRBJ2-1, with D uncertain. Looked up from germline, CDR1 is LNHDA and CDR2 is SQIVND (reference sequence). The V and J ends lost 0 bases and 10 bases respectively, with 10 bases between them. The CDR3 consists of 13 residues. The CDR3 sequence is CASSIEGVGEQFF. CDR3 nucleotide sequence: TGTGCCAGTAGTATAGAGGGCGTAGGGGAGCAGTTCTTC. Combining the CDR3 with reference TRBV19 and TRBJ2-1 gives the whole variable domain DGGITQSPKYLFRKEGQNVTLSCEQNLNHDAMYWYRQDPGQGLRLIYYSQIVNDFQKGDIAEGYSVSREKKESFPLTVTSAQKNPTAFYLCASSIEGVGEQFFGPGTRLTVL.

The V call is TRBV10-3, the J call TRBJ2-5, with 7 nucleotides matching TRBD2. Germline V gene sequence: CDR1 ENHRY, CDR2 SYGVKD. The junction had 8 bases not matched to a gene; V was cut back by 2 bases and J by 5 bases. The CDR3 loop spans 15 amino acids. As DNA, the CDR3 is TGTGCCATCAGTGAGGGAATCAGTAGCGGGGAGACCCAGTACTTC. Translated, it gives CAISEGISSGETQYF.